This T cell receptor beta chain was observed in a study of blood T cell repertoires in COVID-19. Study at large: Some COVID-19 samples were acute and others convalescent; all came from the United States, Italy and Spain. The cDNA or gDNA used as material had been derived from T cells, B-cell-depleted T cells, or PBMCs.

Participants, roughly 18 to 89 years old, spanned approximately 26 US areas. Participant reports of clinical history set cohort assignment. The method was immunoSEQ multiplex PCR; TCRdb's version includes in-frame clones alone and lacks a portion of them. The sample contains 350,000 or so clones, about 86% of which appear only once. With 6 bases removed from V and 5 bases from J, the gap between germline ends came to 32 bases. The length of the CDR3 is 20 residues. Sequenced sample: PBMCs or T cells enriched from blood (not recorded which). J is TRBJ1-5 and V is TRBV23-1; possibly TRBD1 for D (5 bases). TRBV23-1 is known as an ORF, though its function is uncertain. The sequence was collected from a middle-aged woman with acute COVID-19. CDR3 sequence: CASRTEPLGPGGYYYQPQHF. DNA for the CDR3: TGCGCCAGCAGGACAGAGCCTCTTGGCCCCGGGGGGTATTATTATCAGCCCCAGCATTTT.